The rows below give T cell receptor beta chains drawn from one sample of a study of STAT3 mutations in large granular lymphocyte leukemia. This table comes from immunoSEQ multiplex PCR, and its TCRdb copy is limited to in-frame clones, with some not included. Of 9,000 to 15,000 clones listed, roughly three quarters are singletons. The sequencing sample was made of peripheral blood mononuclear cells. The source of these receptors is a man in his sixties with T-cell large granular lymphocyte leukemia. Some clones in this sample may be carry-over from other donors' samples. Each CDR3 is given with its conserved first and last residue. The D gene is left open where the match is weak. Clone size, where shown, is once, few, many, or a class for clones that have expanded.

D: .; V: TRBV4-2; J: TRBJ2-3; size: .; CDR3: CASSPEGRDDTQYF; DNA: TGTGCCAGCAGCCCGGAGGGCCGCGACGATACGCAGTATTTT
D: .; V: TRBV5-1; J: TRBJ1-5; size: few; CDR3: CASSLEGLSNQPQHF; DNA: TGCGCCAGCAGCTTGGAGGGGTTGAGCAATCAGCCCCAGCATTTT
D: .; V: TRBV30; J: TRBJ2-3; size: few; CDR3: CAWSVPSSRDTQYF; DNA: TGTGCCTGGAGTGTTCCGTCTAGCCGAGATACGCAGTATTTT
D: .; V: TRBV19; J: TRBJ2-2; size: once; CDR3: CASSIRARNTGELFF; DNA: TGTGCCAGTAGTATTCGCGCGCGCAACACCGGGGAGCTGTTTTTT
D: .; V: TRBV6-4; J: TRBJ1-2; size: .; CDR3: CASSAYGQSNYGYTF; DNA: TGTGCCAGCAGCGCATACGGACAGTCTAACTATGGCTACACCTTC
D: TRBD2; V: TRBV19; J: TRBJ2-1; size: .; CDR3: CASSTPPAGGVSYNEQFF; DNA: TGTGCCAGTAGTACCCCCCCAGCGGGAGGGGTATCCTACAATGAGCAGTTCTTC
D: TRBD1; V: TRBV6-5; J: TRBJ1-4; size: few; CDR3: CASSYVGQGQKLFF; DNA: TGTGCCAGCAGTTACGTGGGACAGGGGCAAAAACTGTTTTTT
D: .; V: TRBV7-2; J: TRBJ1-5; size: .; CDR3: CASSLVSEQPQHF; DNA: TGTGCCAGCAGCTTAGTCTCGGAACAGCCCCAGCATTTT
D: .; V: TRBV27; J: TRBJ2-3; size: .; CDR3: CASTGPDTQYF; DNA: TGTGCCAGCACGGGCCCAGATACGCAGTATTTT
D: .; V: TRBV11-3; J: TRBJ2-3; size: .; CDR3: CASSPGTRASDTQYF; DNA: TGTGCCAGCAGCCCCGGGACGAGGGCTTCAGATACGCAGTATTTT
D: .; V: TRBV6-5; J: TRBJ1-2; size: few; CDR3: CASSYSTIYGYTF; DNA: TGTGCCAGCAGTTACTCTACTATCTATGGCTACACCTTC
D: TRBD1; V: TRBV27; J: TRBJ1-2; size: .; CDR3: CASSLTGVGYTF; DNA: TGTGCCAGCAGTTTAACAGGGGTAGGCTACACCTTC
D: .; V: TRBV7-9; J: TRBJ1-5; size: few; CDR3: CASSQDTSNQPQHF; DNA: TGTGCCAGCAGCCAGGACACTAGCAATCAGCCCCAGCATTTT
D: .; V: TRBV11-2; J: TRBJ1-1; size: few; CDR3: CASSYGFQGTEAFF; DNA: TGTGCCAGCAGCTACGGGTTCCAGGGGACTGAAGCTTTCTTT
D: .; V: TRBV27; J: TRBJ2-1; size: .; CDR3: CASMNLATLYNEQFF; DNA: TGTGCCAGCATGAACCTAGCGACACTTTACAATGAGCAGTTCTTC
D: TRBD1; V: TRBV5-1; J: TRBJ2-1; size: .; CDR3: CASSLGQGAYNEQFF; DNA: TGCGCCAGCAGCTTGGGACAGGGGGCCTACAATGAGCAGTTCTTC
D: .; V: TRBV30; J: TRBJ2-7; size: few; CDR3: CAWSEGNEQYF; DNA: TGTGCCTGGAGCGAAGGGAACGAGCAGTACTTC
D: .; V: TRBV7-2; J: TRBJ2-2; size: .; CDR3: CASSLAEVTGELFF; DNA: TGTGCCAGCAGCTTAGCGGAGGTGACCGGGGAGCTGTTTTTT
D: .; V: TRBV15; J: TRBJ1-2; size: .; CDR3: CATSRDRTSTYGYTF; DNA: TGTGCCACCAGCAGAGATCGGACATCGACGTATGGCTACACCTTC
D: .; V: TRBV19; J: TRBJ1-1; size: .; CDR3: CASSTRPSNTEAFF; DNA: TGTGCCAGTAGTACCCGGCCCTCAAACACTGAAGCTTTCTTT
D: .; V: TRBV19; J: TRBJ1-2; size: .; CDR3: CASSIPQAQYGYTF; DNA: TGTGCCAGTAGTATCCCACAGGCCCAGTATGGCTACACCTTC
D: TRBD2; V: TRBV2; J: TRBJ2-7; size: .; CDR3: CASSERASGSREQYF; DNA: TGTGCCAGCAGTGAAAGGGCTAGCGGGAGTCGCGAGCAGTACTTC
D: .; V: TRBV9; J: TRBJ1-1; size: once; CDR3: CASSALQGFGTEAFF; DNA: TGTGCCAGCAGCGCGTTACAGGGCTTCGGCACTGAAGCTTTCTTT
D: .; V: TRBV19; J: TRBJ1-1; size: few; CDR3: CASSRQALNTEAFF; DNA: TGTGCCAGTAGTCGACAGGCGTTGAACACTGAAGCTTTCTTT
D: TRBD2; V: TRBV19; J: TRBJ2-5; size: .; CDR3: CASSPGTSGSRIGTQYF; DNA: TGTGCCAGTAGTCCCGGGACTAGCGGGAGCCGTATCGGGACCCAGTACTTC
D: TRBD2; V: TRBV6-1; J: TRBJ2-1; size: once; CDR3: CASSGVGLAGGFEQFF; DNA: TGTGCCAGCAGTGGGGTCGGACTAGCGGGAGGCTTTGAGCAGTTCTTC
D: .; V: TRBV25-1; J: TRBJ2-4; size: .; CDR3: CASSAYRPENIQYF; DNA: TGTGCCAGCAGTGCCTATCGACCGGAAAACATTCAGTACTTC
D: TRBD1; V: TRBV5-1; J: TRBJ1-5; size: .; CDR3: CASSPTGNNQPQHF; DNA: TGCGCCAGCAGCCCGACAGGGAACAATCAGCCCCAGCATTTT
D: .; V: TRBV29-1; J: TRBJ2-5; size: .; CDR3: CSVAAWGGGMRETQYF; DNA: TGCAGCGTTGCCGCCTGGGGAGGGGGAATGAGGGAGACCCAGTACTTC
D: TRBD1; V: TRBV28; J: TRBJ2-3; size: .; CDR3: CASSSGQGVLTDTQYF; DNA: TGTGCCAGCAGCTCCGGACAGGGGGTCCTCACAGATACGCAGTATTTT
D: TRBD2; V: TRBV27; J: TRBJ2-1; size: few; CDR3: CASSHRLADNEQFF; DNA: TGTGCCAGCAGTCACCGACTAGCGGACAATGAGCAGTTCTTC
D: .; V: TRBV5-1; J: TRBJ2-7; size: .; CDR3: CASSLGTTTYEQYF; DNA: TGCGCCAGCAGCCTCGGGACAACCACCTACGAGCAGTACTTC
D: .; V: TRBV5-5; J: TRBJ2-1; size: .; CDR3: CASSIGGDNEQFF; DNA: TGTGCCAGCAGCATTGGGGGAGACAATGAGCAGTTCTTC
D: .; V: TRBV19; J: TRBJ2-2; size: .; CDR3: CASSILMTNTGELFF; DNA: TGTGCCAGTAGTATACTGATGACGAACACCGGGGAGCTGTTTTTT
D: .; V: TRBV10-2; J: TRBJ1-3; size: once; CDR3: CASSPYGVGGNTIYF; DNA: TGCGCCAGCAGTCCGTACGGGGTAGGAGGAAACACCATATATTTT
D: TRBD2; V: TRBV4-2; J: TRBJ2-1; size: .; CDR3: CASSQELAGGDEQFF; DNA: TGTGCCAGCAGCCAAGAACTAGCGGGAGGGGATGAGCAGTTCTTC
D: .; V: TRBV9; J: TRBJ2-7; size: .; CDR3: CASNRDTGWEQYF; DNA: TGTGCCAGTAACCGGGACACGGGATGGGAGCAGTACTTC
D: .; V: TRBV19; J: TRBJ2-3; size: once; CDR3: CASSMEAGSTDTQYF; DNA: TGTGCCAGTAGTATGGAAGCGGGTAGCACAGATACGCAGTATTTT
D: TRBD2; V: TRBV27; J: TRBJ2-1; size: few; CDR3: CASRRLTSGVYNEQFF; DNA: TGTGCCAGCAGGAGATTGACTAGCGGGGTATACAATGAGCAGTTCTTC
D: .; V: TRBV10-3; J: TRBJ2-5; size: few; CDR3: CASTDRNQETQYF; DNA: TGTGCCTCCACCGACAGGAACCAAGAGACCCAGTACTTC
D: .; V: TRBV19; J: TRBJ1-2; size: few; CDR3: CASSINSNYGYTF; DNA: TGTGCCAGTAGTATCAATTCTAACTATGGCTACACCTTC
D: TRBD1; V: TRBV7-9; J: TRBJ1-2; size: .; CDR3: CASSVAGGWYGYTF; DNA: TGTGCCAGCAGCGTCGCAGGGGGCTGGTATGGCTACACCTTC
D: .; V: TRBV19; J: TRBJ2-3; size: .; CDR3: CASSREEDQGDTQYF; DNA: TGTGCCAGTAGTAGAGAGGAGGATCAAGGGGATACGCAGTATTTT
D: TRBD2; V: TRBV27; J: TRBJ2-7; size: .; CDR3: CASSRGGLAGSEQYF; DNA: TGTGCCAGCAGTCGAGGTGGGCTAGCGGGAAGCGAGCAGTACTTC
D: TRBD1; V: TRBV28; J: TRBJ2-7; size: .; CDR3: CASSLGEWDREYEQYF; DNA: TGTGCCAGCAGTTTAGGAGAGTGGGACAGGGAGTACGAGCAGTACTTC
D: .; V: TRBV30; J: TRBJ1-1; size: .; CDR3: CAWIQQANTEAFF; DNA: TGTGCCTGGATCCAACAGGCGAACACTGAAGCTTTCTTT
D: .; V: TRBV15; J: TRBJ2-5; size: .; CDR3: CATSRDQETQYF; DNA: TGTGCCACCAGCAGAGATCAAGAGACCCAGTACTTC